This TCR beta chain was documented in a study of blood T cell repertoires in COVID-19. Study-level background: The United States, Italy and Spain were the sources of the acute and convalescent COVID-19 samples.

Unmatched junction bases numbered 11, after V lost 10 bases and J lost 5 bases. This CDR3 spans 14 amino acids. Germline loops: CDR1 ENHRY, CDR2 SYGVKD. Libraries were prepared by immunoSEQ multiplex PCR; TCRdb keeps only in-frame clonotypes and omits some of them. The sample includes more than 15,000 clones, 91% of them seen just once. This receptor was obtained from a human donor in a cohort sampled during active COVID-19. The sequencing sample was made of peripheral blood. The V gene is TRBV10-3, the J gene TRBJ2-1, with 7 positions matching TRBD1. The CDR3 nucleotides are TGTGCCACCAAAGGGACCACAGGGGACAATGAGCAGTTCTTC. This gives the protein CATKGTTGDNEQFF.